These 30 T cell receptor beta chains were all obtained from the same sample, sequenced in a study of beta chain features in type 1 diabetes. The study's findings and limits: Researchers report that Type 1 diabetes patients had moderately but significantly shorter TCRB CDR3s across all four CD4+ subsets.

Investigators reverse transcribed all isolated RNA, so they sequenced expressed TCRB transcripts. Sequencing used immunoSEQ multiplex PCR; TCRdb keeps in-frame clones, though not all of them. This sample carries under 350,000 clones, about 23% of them seen once, and the ten largest clones take about 0.012%. No cognate antigen is known for these TCRs. Sample: naive CD4+ T cells from blood. These receptors all stem from a young woman with type 1 diabetes.

The V gene is TRBV29-1, the J gene TRBJ2-5; 10 nucleotides agree with TRBD2. CDR1 and CDR2 from the germline V gene are SQVTM and ANQGSEA. The V and J ends lost 7 bases and 4 bases, in that order; junction bases with no gene match: 12. This CDR3 contains 15 residues. CDR3 coding DNA: TGCAGCGACGTAGTGAGCGGGAGGGCCGCAGAGACCCAGTACTTC. Its protein is CSDVVSGRAAETQYF. Full variable domain (remainder filled in from reference TRBV29-1 and TRBJ2-5): SAVISQKPSRDICQRGTSLTIQCQVDSQVTMMFWYRQQPGQSLTLIATANQGSEATYESGFVIDKFPISRPNLTFSTLTVSNMSPEDSSIYLCSDVVSGRAAETQYFGPGTRLLVL.

The chain couples TRBV29-1 to TRBJ2-7, with 8 bases lining up with TRBD1. The CDR3 runs to 13 residues. Germline V gene sequence: CDR1 SQVTM, CDR2 ANQGSEA. V lost 4 bases, J lost 4 bases, and 6 bases stayed unmatched. The CDR3 loop is CSVVRDRRYEQYF. The CDR3 coding sequence is TGCAGCGTTGTAAGGGACAGGCGATACGAGCAGTACTTC.

The chain joins TRBV4-1 to TRBJ1-3; D remains ambiguous. Trimming left V 0 bases short and J 1 base short, with 10 bases between. The CDR3 contains 16 residues. Per the germline V gene, CDR1 is MGHRA and CDR2 is YSYEKL. CDR3 nucleotides: TGCGCCAGCAGCCAAGACTGGGGAGAGTCTGGAAACACCATATATTTT. Its translation: CASSQDWGESGNTIYF.

This chain links TRBV4-2 with TRBJ1-2; 7 bases are shared with TRBD1. This CDR3 comprises 12 residues. J lost 8 bases, V lost 4 bases, and 4 bases had no gene match. Per the germline V gene, CDR1 is LGHNA and CDR2 is YNFKEQ. The CDR3 coding sequence is TGTGCCAGCAGCCTGTCGGGACAGGGCTACACCTTC. It is translated as CASSLSGQGYTF.

The chain joins TRBV15 to TRBJ2-7; D possibly corresponds to TRBD1 (6 bases). Germline V CDR1 and CDR2: LNHNV, YYDKDF (reference sequence). The CDR3 consists of 16 residues. V was clipped by 5 bases and J by 4 bases, with 21 bases between them. The CDR3 DNA is TGTGCCACCAGCCTCTTATTGTTTGAACAGGGTTACGAGCAGTACTTC. Translating gives CATSLLLFEQGYEQYF.

This chain joins TRBV28 and TRBJ2-2; the D gene is possibly TRBD1 (5 bases). Trimming pared 2 bases from V and 4 bases from J, leaving 14 bases between. CDR3 length: 16 amino acids. Looked up from germline, CDR1 is MDHEN and CDR2 is SYDVKM. CDR3 sequence: CASSLAGQIGTGELFF. In DNA, the CDR3 is TGTGCCAGCAGTTTAGCAGGGCAAATAGGCACCGGGGAGCTGTTTTTT.

This clone appeared a few times. The V gene is TRBV5-1, the J gene TRBJ2-7; 8 bases line up with TRBD2. Germline V gene lookup returns CDR1 SGHRS and CDR2 YFSETQ. The CDR3 has 15 residues. Trimming took 0 bases from V and 2 from J; bases not matched to a gene: 4. CDR3 sequence reads: CASSLEAGGPYEQYF. In DNA form, the CDR3 reads TGCGCCAGCAGCTTGGAGGCGGGAGGCCCCTACGAGCAGTACTTC.

This chain links TRBV5-1 with TRBJ1-2, with D possibly TRBD1 on 5 matching bases. The germline gives CDR1 SGHRS, CDR2 YFSETQ. Deletions cut 1 base from V and 4 bases from J, with 17 bases between. The CDR3 is 16 amino acids. The CDR3 region has the DNA TGCGCCAGCAGCTTGTTCGGGGGACGGGGCAGCTATGGCTACACCTTC. As protein: CASSLFGGRGSYGYTF.

The chain combines TRBV30 with TRBJ2-3, with 7 bases fitting TRBD1. Germline V gene data show CDR1 as GTSNPN and CDR2 as SVGIG (reference sequence). After removal of 8 bases from V and 2 bases from J, the junction contained 7 bases not matched to a gene. The CDR3 is 13 residues long. The CDR3 DNA is TGTGCCCGGGACAGCAAATACACAGATACGCAGTATTTT. Protein sequence: CARDSKYTDTQYF.

V and J are TRBV5-6 and TRBJ1-5, with unresolved D. This CDR3 contains 14 residues. In germline, CDR1 is SGHDT, CDR2 YYEEEE. The V end lost 0 bases, the J end lost 1 base, and 5 bases lay between the germline ends. The DNA for the CDR3 is TGTGCCAGCAGCTTGGGACACAGCAATCAGCCCCAGCATTTT. Residues: CASSLGHSNQPQHF.

With regard to this clone: Other DNA sequences in the sample encode the same CDR3. V usage is TRBV5-1 and J usage is TRBJ2-1, with 14 positions matching TRBD2. CDR3 length equals 15 residues. The trim removed 3 bases at V and 7 bases at J, leaving 3 bases unmatched. Germline V lookup: CDR1 SGHRS, CDR2 YFSETQ. The DNA for the CDR3 is TGCGCCAGCAGCTCCGGGACTAGCGGGAGTAATGAGCAGTTCTTC. Protein sequence: CASSSGTSGSNEQFF.

The gene calls are TRBV6-5 and TRBJ2-7; D is possibly TRBD1 (6 bases). The CDR3 length is 13 residues. The germline CDR1 and CDR2 sequences are MNHEY and SVGAGI. V was pared by 5 bases and J by 4 bases, with 12 bases between. CDR3 bases: TGTGCCAGCAGTCCACAGGGCCGGTACGAGCAGTACTTC. This translates into CASSPQGRYEQYF.

This clone appeared a few times. CDR3 sequence (DNA): TGTGCCAGCAGCTTAACCGGGACTAGACGAGAGACCCAGTACTTC. Protein: CASSLTGTRRETQYF. The V gene is TRBV5-4, the J gene TRBJ2-5; 8 nucleotides line up with TRBD2. Trimming took 2 bases from V and 4 from J; bases not matched to a gene: 7. Germline V CDR1 and CDR2: SGHNT, YYREEE (reference sequence). The CDR3 sequence is 15 residues long.

Notes on this clone: This sample also contains other DNA sequences that code for the same CDR3. The V gene is TRBV29-1, the J gene TRBJ2-1, with D possibly TRBD2 on 6 matching bases. CDR1 is SQVTM and CDR2 is ANQGSEA in the germline V gene. The CDR3 covers 14 residues. V shed 4 bases and J shed 2 bases, with 12 bases lying between them. DNA of the CDR3: TGCAGCGTTGTAGGCGGGATACCCTACAATGAGCAGTTCTTC. It yields the protein CSVVGGIPYNEQFF.

V is TRBV9 and J is TRBJ2-2, with 12 bases that match TRBD2. Germline loops: CDR1 SGDLS, CDR2 YYNGEE. This CDR3 is 20 amino acids long. V was clipped by 3 bases and J by 4 bases; unmatched bases: 16. The CDR3 bases are TGTGCCAGCAGCGAAACTTTTCCGGGACTAGCGGGCCAAGTCACCGGGGAGCTGTTTTTT. It encodes CASSETFPGLAGQVTGELFF. The complete variable domain, with remaining parts taken from reference TRBV9 and TRBJ2-2, reads DSGVTQTPKHLITATGQRVTLRCSPRSGDLSVYWYQQSLDQGLQFLIQYYNGEERAKGNILERFSAQQFPDLHSELNLSSLELGDSALYFCASSETFPGLAGQVTGELFFGEGSRLTVL.

The J gene is TRBJ1-2, the V gene TRBV7-9, with TRBD1 identical over 7 bases. Germline V gene sequence: CDR1 SEHNR, CDR2 FQNEAQ (reference sequence). The length of the CDR3 is 15 residues. Trimming at V came to 2 bases and at J to 7 bases, leaving 10 bases not matched to a gene. The CDR3 nucleotides are TGTGCCAGCAGCTTACTCGGAGAGGGGGCAGGTGGCTACACCTTC. Residues: CASSLLGEGAGGYTF. The variable domain in full, completed from reference TRBV7-9 and TRBJ1-2, reads DTGVSQNPRHKITKRGQNVTFRCDPISEHNRLYWYRQTLGQGPEFLTYFQNEAQLEKSRLLSDRFSAERPKGSFSTLEIQRTEQGDSAMYLCASSLLGEGAGGYTFGSGTRLTVV.

The rearrangement uses TRBV7-9 and TRBJ2-5; tentatively, D is TRBD1 (5 bases). The CDR3 totals 13 residues. CDR1 is SEHNR and CDR2 is FQNEAQ in the germline V gene (reference sequence). V was shortened by 6 bases and J by 1 base, with 9 bases between the two germline ends. The CDR3 region has the DNA TGTGCCAGCAGAATAGGGGTCCAAGAGACCCAGTACTTC. Translation: CASRIGVQETQYF. The full variable domain, its missing parts supplied by reference TRBV7-9 and TRBJ2-5, is DTGVSQNPRHKITKRGQNVTFRCDPISEHNRLYWYRQTLGQGPEFLTYFQNEAQLEKSRLLSDRFSAERPKGSFSTLEIQRTEQGDSAMYLCASRIGVQETQYFGPGTRLLVL.

The V gene is TRBV28, the J gene TRBJ2-2, with D unclear. CDR1 is MDHEN and CDR2 is SYDVKM in the germline V gene. Trimming pared 6 bases from V and 2 bases from J, leaving 13 bases between. The CDR3 runs to 15 residues. In DNA, the CDR3 is TGTGCCAGCAGCCCGGCGGAGTTTAACACCGGGGAGCTGTTTTTT. It codes for CASSPAEFNTGELFF.

As to this clone: This same CDR3 is encoded by further DNA sequences in the sample. The V call is TRBV5-1, the J call TRBJ2-1; TRBD2 is a possible D gene (6 bases). V lost 4 bases, J lost 0 bases, and 8 bases lay in between. CDR1 and CDR2 (germline): SGHRS, YFSETQ. CDR3 length: 14 amino acids. DNA for the CDR3: TGCGCCAGCAGCCCCGGGAGCTCCTACAATGAGCAGTTCTTC. It yields the protein CASSPGSSYNEQFF.

J is TRBJ2-6 and V is TRBV30; TRBD1 agrees at 9 bases. With V trimmed by 1 base and J by 2 bases, 6 bases remained unmatched. CDR1 and CDR2 from the germline V gene are GTSNPN and SVGIG (reference sequence). This CDR3 is built from 17 residues. The CDR3 is CAWSAGTGSPGANVLTF. The DNA of the CDR3 is TGTGCCTGGAGTGCCGGGACAGGGTCACCTGGGGCCAACGTCCTGACTTTC.

The chain recombines TRBV18 with TRBJ2-1; possibly TRBD2 for D (5 bases). This CDR3 is 14 amino acids long. The germline V and J ends were trimmed by 5 bases and 5 bases, with 13 bases remaining between them. In germline, CDR1 is KGHSH, CDR2 LQKENI. CDR3 nucleotide sequence: TGTGCCAGCTCAGTTACGAGGGATCACAATGAGCAGTTCTTC. This codes for CASSVTRDHNEQFF.

This clone has just a few counts. The chain couples TRBV9 to TRBJ1-2; tentative D call: TRBD1 (5 bases). Germline values: CDR1 SGDLS, CDR2 YYNGEE. The CDR3 is 14 amino acids. V lost 0 bases, J lost 3 bases, and 9 bases lay in between. DNA of the CDR3: TGTGCCAGCAGCGTAGAGGACACCTACTATGGCTACACCTTC. It translates to CASSVEDTYYGYTF.

This chain links TRBV11-1 with TRBJ2-5; D possibly corresponds to TRBD1 (6 bases). V was trimmed by 5 bases and J by 1 base, leaving 11 bases between them. This CDR3 contains 14 residues. Germline CDR1 SGHAT, CDR2 FQDESV (reference sequence). CDR3 residues: CASSLRDIQETQYF. The DNA for the CDR3 is TGTGCCAGCAGCCTCCGGGACATCCAAGAGACCCAGTACTTC.

The chain is built from TRBV5-1 and TRBJ2-4; D is perhaps TRBD2 (6 bases). This CDR3 is 15 amino acids long. The germline V and J ends were trimmed by 2 bases and 5 bases, with 14 bases remaining between them. Germline V lookup: CDR1 SGHRS, CDR2 YFSETQ. The DNA for the CDR3 is TGCGCCAGCAGCTTTGATGGGACTTGGGAAAACATTCAGTACTTC. It yields the protein CASSFDGTWENIQYF.

The chain couples TRBV6-6 to TRBJ2-4; D gene uncertain. Germline V gene data show CDR1 as MNHNY and CDR2 as SVGAGI (reference sequence). This CDR3 has 11 amino acids. Trimming left V 6 bases short and J 4 bases short, with 4 bases between. The CDR3 reads CASSSKNIQYF. In DNA, the CDR3 is TGTGCCAGCAGCAGTAAAAACATTCAGTACTTC.

J is TRBJ1-2 and V is TRBV25-1; TRBD1 aligns across 11 bases. In germline, CDR1 is MGHDK, CDR2 SYGVNS. The CDR3 totals 15 residues. Trimming cost V 8 bases and J 5 bases; bases outside gene matches: 10. In DNA, the CDR3 is TGTGCCAGCTCCCGGGACAGGGGGGAGGTTTATGGCTACACCTTC. Translating gives CASSRDRGEVYGYTF.

This clone was seen more than once but under ten times. The chain couples TRBV6-6 to TRBJ1-2; 11 bases are a match to TRBD1. Germline CDR1 is MNHNY and CDR2 is SVGAGI (reference sequence). The J segment lost 8 bases and the V segment lost 6 bases, leaving 5 bases of the junction unmatched. The CDR3 spans 13 residues. CDR3 protein: CASSRGQGDGYTF. The CDR3, as DNA: TGTGCCAGCAGCCGGGGACAGGGGGACGGCTACACCTTC.

The sample holds a few counts of this clone. The chain links TRBV4-1 to TRBJ2-3, with D unclear. CDR1 and CDR2 from the germline V gene are MGHRA and YSYEKL. Trimming removed 3 bases at V and 4 bases at J, with 5 bases between. The CDR3 has 12 residues. CDR3 residues: CASSHLSDTQYF. The CDR3 nucleotides read TGCGCCAGCAGCCATCTTTCAGATACGCAGTATTTT.

This clone has only a few counts. The V gene is TRBV5-6, the J gene TRBJ2-7; tentatively, D is TRBD1 (5 bases). The length of the CDR3 is 15 residues. From germline, CDR1 is SGHDT and CDR2 YYEEEE. Trimming took off 2 bases at V and 4 bases at J, with 16 bases between the two ends. The CDR3: CASSFRASWEYEQYF. The CDR3 bases are TGTGCCAGCAGCTTCAGGGCCTCCTGGGAATACGAGCAGTACTTC.

This clone was seen a few times. The chain is built from TRBV7-9 and TRBJ1-1; a possible D gene is TRBD1 (6 bases). Per the germline V gene, CDR1 is SEHNR and CDR2 is FQNEAQ (reference sequence). The V end was cut by 1 base, the J end by 7 bases, with 16 bases between. The CDR3 is made up of 15 amino acids. The CDR3 reads CASSLGVTGEGEAFF. Written as DNA, the CDR3 is TGTGCCAGCAGCTTAGGGGTGACAGGTGAGGGTGAAGCTTTCTTT.